These 13 T cell receptor beta chains share one sample of origin, sequenced in a study of cytomegalovirus exposure and HLA in healthy donors. The study ran its PCR with 60 Vbeta and 13 Jbeta primers. Data came from immunoSEQ multiplex PCR; TCRdb stores just in-frame clones and leaves some out. Of hundreds of thousands of clones in the sample, about 90% were seen once. Sample: PBMCs. These receptors were collected from a woman between 18 and 29 years old in good health and CMV-seronegative.

The gene calls are TRBV18 and TRBJ2-3, with unresolved D. The CDR3 is 12 amino acids. With 6 bases removed from V and 3 bases from J, the gap between germline ends came to 7 bases. Germline-derived CDR1 and CDR2 are KGHSH and LQKENI. The CDR3 here is CASSPSTDTQYF. DNA for the CDR3: TGTGCCAGCTCGCCCAGTACAGATACGCAGTATTTT.

As regards this clone: Other DNA variants within this sample encode the same CDR3. The chain uses TRBV4-2 and TRBJ1-1, with D tentatively TRBD1 (6 bases). V was pared by 4 bases and J by 4 bases, with 10 bases between. CDR1 LGHNA and CDR2 YNFKEQ come from the germline V gene. The CDR3 runs 13 residues. The CDR3 loop is CASSRTGSTEAFF. CDR3 DNA sequence: TGTGCCAGCAGCCGCACAGGGTCCACTGAAGCTTTCTTT.

The chain recombines TRBV19 with TRBJ2-2, with a weak D call TRBD2 (6 bases). CDR3 size: 19 residues. Germline lookup yields CDR1 LNHDA and CDR2 SQIVND (reference sequence). V was pared by 0 bases and J by 5 bases, with 22 bases between. The CDR3 spells CASSIDYGLKRPGTGELFF. Written as DNA, the CDR3 is TGTGCCAGTAGTATAGATTACGGACTAAAGAGACCCGGGACCGGGGAGCTGTTTTTT.

V usage is TRBV4-1 and J usage is TRBJ1-2, with a possible D match to TRBD1 (5 bases). The CDR3 is 13 amino acids. Germline CDR1 and CDR2: MGHRA and YSYEKL. V gave up 4 bases and J gave up 7 bases, with 13 bases separating them. The CDR3 bases are TGCGCCAGCAGCCCTACAGGTTTCGGTGGCTACACCTTC. Translated, it gives CASSPTGFGGYTF.

The chain employs TRBV7-3 and TRBJ2-2, with TRBD2 as a possible D gene (5 bases). The germline V gene encodes CDR1 SGHTA and CDR2 FQGTGA. V was cut by 2 bases and J by 4 bases, with 8 bases left in between. This CDR3 region has 14 residues. The CDR3 sequence is CASSLSAGTGELFF. CDR3 nucleotides: TGTGCCAGCAGCTTATCGGCGGGCACCGGGGAGCTGTTTTTT. The complete variable domain, with remaining parts taken from reference TRBV7-3 and TRBJ2-2, reads GAGVSQTPSNKVTEKGKYVELRCDPISGHTALYWYRQSLGQGPEFLIYFQGTGAADDSGLPNDRFFAVRPEGSVSTLKIQRTERGDSAVYLCASSLSAGTGELFFGEGSRLTVL.

The CDR3 protein is CASSYGRSYGYTF. The CDR3 nucleotides read TGTGCCAGCAGTTATGGGAGGAGTTATGGCTACACCTTC. The rearrangement joins TRBV6-5 to TRBJ1-2; D is unresolved. Germline CDR1 reads MNHEY; CDR2 reads SVGAGI. This CDR3 region has 13 residues. Trimming shortened V by 3 bases and J by 5 bases, and 10 bases separated the two germline ends.

This clone was counted a single time. The CDR3 protein is CAIRDRVGEKLFF. DNA for the CDR3: TGTGCCATCAGGGACAGGGTTGGAGAAAAACTGTTTTTT. The rearrangement links TRBV10-3 to TRBJ1-4; TRBD1 matches at 8 bases. The trim removed 6 bases at V and 8 bases at J, leaving 5 bases unmatched. The CDR3 extends over 13 amino acids. CDR1 is ENHRY and CDR2 is SYGVKD in the germline V gene.

V is TRBV10-1 and J is TRBJ2-7; 9 positions match TRBD1. CDR3 length: 12 residues. From germline, CDR1 is WNHNN and CDR2 SYGVQD (reference sequence). Trimming at V came to 6 bases and at J to 6 bases, leaving 3 bases not matched to a gene. The CDR3 DNA follows: TGCGCCAGCAGCCAGACAGGGGGCGAGCAGTACTTC. Protein sequence: CASSQTGGEQYF.

The gene calls are TRBV7-9 and TRBJ1-5; 7 bases line up with TRBD1. CDR3 length: 15 amino acids. Germline CDR1 is SEHNR and CDR2 is FQNEAQ (reference sequence). Trimming cost V 3 bases and J 3 bases; bases outside gene matches: 5. The CDR3 nucleotides read TGTGCCAGCAGCTTGGAACAGGGGCCCAATCAGCCCCAGCATTTT. As protein: CASSLEQGPNQPQHF.

The chain carries TRBV5-1 and TRBJ1-4, with 8 bases aligning to TRBD1. Germline lookup yields CDR1 SGHRS and CDR2 YFSETQ. Trimming at V came to 5 bases and at J to 5 bases, leaving 8 bases not matched to a gene. CDR3 size: 15 residues. CDR3 amino acids: CASRTGWTGNEKLFF. The CDR3 DNA is TGCGCCAGCAGAACCGGCTGGACAGGGAATGAAAAACTGTTTTTT.

The chain couples TRBV9 to TRBJ2-5; the match to TRBD1 covers 10 bases. V lost 3 bases, J lost 4 bases, and 9 bases stayed unmatched. Germline V CDR1 and CDR2: SGDLS, YYNGEE. This CDR3 is 16 amino acids long. The CDR3 coding sequence is TGTGCCAGCAGCGAGGGGGACAGGGGTGGAACAGAGACCCAGTACTTC. It is translated as CASSEGDRGGTETQYF.

The chain couples TRBV6-5 to TRBJ1-2, with D uncertain. The V gene's germline CDR1 is MNHEY and CDR2 SVGAGI. The CDR3 spans 13 residues. Trimming shortened V by 6 bases and J by 0 bases, and 8 bases separated the two germline ends. CDR3 sequence (DNA): TGTGCCAGCAGGGCAGGATCTAACTATGGCTACACCTTC. Protein: CASRAGSNYGYTF.

The chain is built from TRBV11-2 and TRBJ2-6; 10 bases are shared with TRBD1. CDR1 is SGHAT, CDR2 FQNNGV, per germline. This CDR3 contains 18 residues. With 5 bases clipped from V and 0 bases from J, the junction kept 7 bases outside the gene matches. In nucleotides, the CDR3 is TGTGCCAGCAGCCTAAGACAGGGGGCACTCTCTGGGGCCAACGTCCTGACTTTC. Translating it yields CASSLRQGALSGANVLTF.